The 22 T cell receptor beta chains listed next were all sequenced from one sample in a study of CD4 T cells in relation to SARS-CoV-2 and coronaviruses. Assay: immunoSEQ multiplex PCR; the TCRdb copy retains only in-frame clones and omits some. Here the sample spans tens of thousands of clones, approximately 76% being singletons. Unexposed donor CD4+ T cells date from about 2010-2018, before the COVID-19 pandemic. The cells were cultured for less than twelve days before CD4+ T cells were isolated. These receptors have no known antigen. Sequenced sample: CD4+ T cells from PBMCs, cultured in vitro. The receptors were sampled from a human donor in good health.

A few counts support this clone. The chain combines TRBV19 with TRBJ1-2; D not certain. Per the germline V gene, CDR1 is LNHDA and CDR2 is SQIVND (reference sequence). V was clipped by 1 base and J by 6 bases, with 9 bases between them. CDR3 length equals 13 residues. Here the CDR3 DNA reads TGTGCCAGTAGTATAGGGCGAGGCGATGGCTACACCTTC. Residues: CASSIGRGDGYTF.

The chain couples TRBV19 to TRBJ1-1; no reliable D call. V gave up 8 bases and J gave up 0 bases, with 7 bases separating them. The germline gives CDR1 LNHDA, CDR2 SQIVND (reference sequence). The length of the CDR3 is 12 residues. The CDR3 region is CASGRLNTEAFF. Written as DNA, the CDR3 is TGTGCCAGTGGACGGCTGAACACTGAAGCTTTCTTT.

This chain uses TRBV7-9 with TRBJ1-6, with D perhaps TRBD1 (5 bases). The germline V gene has CDR1 SEHNR and CDR2 FQNEAQ (reference sequence). The CDR3 is 15 residues long. Trimming left V 5 bases short and J 7 bases short, with 15 bases between. The CDR3 DNA sequence: TGTGCCAGCAGCGCCCCGGGACTGAGAAATTCACCCCTCCACTTT. Its protein product is CASSAPGLRNSPLHF.

The chain carries TRBV3-1 (or the pseudogene TRBV3-2) and TRBJ2-2; possible D gene TRBD1, 6 bases. V was shortened by 7 bases and J by 4 bases, with 13 bases between the two germline ends. The germline CDR1 and CDR2 sequences are LGHDT and YNNKEL (reference sequence). This CDR3 has 14 residues. CDR3 DNA: TGTGCCAGCACCAGACAGGAAATCACCGGGGAGCTGTTTTTT. It translates to CASTRQEITGELFF.

The chain joins TRBV12-1 to TRBJ1-4; TRBD1 is the table's D call and was not checked against the DNA. TRBV12-1 is classified as a pseudogene. There are 15 residues in the CDR3. The CDR3 DNA follows: TGTGCCAGCAGATACTCGGGACAAGAGAATGAAAAACTGTTTTTT. Its protein product is CASRYSGQENEKLFF.

V usage is TRBV9 and J usage is TRBJ1-1, with TRBD1 matching 9 bases. The CDR3 runs to 15 residues. Germline V gene data show CDR1 as SGDLS and CDR2 as YYNGEE. The J segment lost 4 bases and the V segment lost 3 bases, leaving 7 bases of the junction unmatched. The CDR3 spells CASSGSQTGGTEAFF. The DNA of the CDR3 is TGTGCCAGCAGCGGATCACAGACAGGGGGCACTGAAGCTTTCTTT.

The chain employs TRBV5-6 and TRBJ2-7; 8 bases are shared with TRBD2. CDR3 length: 15 residues. Germline V gives CDR1 SGHDT, CDR2 YYEEEE. V shed 1 base and J 4 bases; nucleotides not matched to a gene: 7. The CDR3 DNA sequence: TGTGCCAGCAGCTTGACGGGAGGGCCCGGGTACGAGCAGTACTTC. It encodes CASSLTGGPGYEQYF.

The chain has TRBV6-1 and TRBJ1-5; maybe TRBD1 (5 bases). The length of the CDR3 is 17 residues. V lost 3 bases to trimming and J lost 6 bases, with 21 bases between them. Germline CDR1 reads MNHNS; CDR2 reads SASEGT. The CDR3 protein is CASSDRWGVDSGQPQHF. The DNA of the CDR3 is TGTGCCAGCAGTGACCGGTGGGGGGTAGATAGTGGTCAGCCCCAGCATTTT.

The chain links TRBV11-2 to TRBJ1-4; 10 bases agree with TRBD1. V gave up 5 bases and J gave up 7 bases; unmatched junction bases: 7. There are 15 residues in the CDR3. Germline V gene lookup returns CDR1 SGHAT and CDR2 FQNNGV. CDR3 in amino acids: CASSQYGTGAEKLFF. CDR3 DNA sequence: TGTGCCAGCAGCCAGTACGGGACAGGGGCTGAAAAACTGTTTTTT.

The CDR3 DNA is TGTGCCAGCAGCCGGGACCTATGGTTTGGAGATACGCAGTATTTT. This sequence encodes CASSRDLWFGDTQYF. The chain carries TRBV9 and TRBJ2-3; perhaps D is TRBD1 or TRBD2 (5 bases each). Germline V gene sequence: CDR1 SGDLS, CDR2 YYNGEE. The CDR3 has 15 amino acids. V lost 4 bases to trimming and J lost 5 bases, with 17 bases between them.

The V call is TRBV6-1, the J call TRBJ1-3, with D uncertain. Germline CDR1 is MNHNS and CDR2 is SASEGT. CDR3 length: 15 amino acids. Deletions cut 0 bases from V and 2 bases from J, with 8 bases between. This chain's CDR3 is CASSEAMRAGNTIYF. CDR3 nucleotide sequence: TGTGCCAGCAGTGAAGCGATGAGAGCTGGAAACACCATATATTTT.

V is TRBV15 and J is TRBJ2-5; TRBD1 might be the D (6 bases). The germline CDR1 and CDR2 sequences are LNHNV and YYDKDF (reference sequence). V was clipped by 1 base and J by 6 bases, with 12 bases between them. The CDR3 sequence is 14 residues long. The CDR3 loop is CATSRVSGVKTQYF. CDR3 DNA: TGTGCCACCAGCAGAGTTTCAGGGGTCAAGACCCAGTACTTC.

V usage is TRBV10-3 and J usage is TRBJ2-4; perhaps TRBD1 as D (6 bases). The V end lost 0 bases, the J end lost 2 bases, and 17 bases lay between the germline ends. There are 18 residues in the CDR3. CDR1 and CDR2 from the germline V gene are ENHRY and SYGVKD. The CDR3 reads CAISESSTRGETKNIQYF. As DNA, the CDR3 is TGTGCCATCAGTGAGTCAAGTACCAGGGGAGAAACCAAAAACATTCAGTACTTC.

This clone was seen more than once but under ten times. The V gene is TRBV10-1, the J gene TRBJ2-7; TRBD2 matches at 8 bases. Germline V gene data show CDR1 as WNHNN and CDR2 as SYGVQD (reference sequence). With 2 bases clipped from V and 4 bases from J, the junction kept 7 bases outside the gene matches. This CDR3 comprises 15 residues. Here the CDR3 reads CASSETSGGGYEQYF. DNA for the CDR3: TGCGCCAGCAGTGAGACTAGCGGAGGTGGATACGAGCAGTACTTC.

The chain employs TRBV24-1 and TRBJ2-2, with 7 bases matching TRBD1. Germline V CDR1 and CDR2: KGHDR, SFDVKD. The CDR3 covers 17 residues. V dropped 4 bases and J dropped 0; count of bases not matched to a gene: 7. The CDR3 DNA is TGTGCCACCAGTGACCCGAGACAGGGAACGAACACCGGGGAGCTGTTTTTT. Translation: CATSDPRQGTNTGELFF.

With respect to this clone: In the same sample, other DNA sequences code for this CDR3. This chain links TRBV5-1 with TRBJ2-3; D assignment may be TRBD1 or TRBD2 (5 bases each). The CDR3 totals 15 residues. Germline CDR1 reads SGHRS; CDR2 reads YFSETQ. Trimming left V 1 base short and J 0 bases short, with 9 bases between. The chain's CDR3 is CASSLRGVSTDTQYF. CDR3 coding DNA: TGCGCCAGCAGCTTGAGAGGGGTTAGCACAGATACGCAGTATTTT.

The V gene is TRBV7-8, the J gene TRBJ2-5; no firm D call. The CDR3 is made up of 13 amino acids. The germline V and J ends were trimmed by 4 bases and 4 bases, with 10 bases remaining between them. Looked up from germline, CDR1 is SGHVS and CDR2 is FQNEAQ. The CDR3 nucleotides are TGTGCCAGCAGCTCAGGTCGCGGAGAGACCCAGTACTTC. Protein product: CASSSGRGETQYF.

This clone was counted between two and nine times. J is TRBJ1-5 and V is TRBV6-5; D is ambiguous. The V and J ends lost 6 bases and 4 bases respectively, with 10 bases between them. CDR3 length: 13 amino acids. Germline CDR1 and CDR2: MNHEY and SVGAGI. DNA for the CDR3: TGTGCCAGCAGGGCGGACGGGAATCAGCCCCAGCATTTT. Translating it yields CASRADGNQPQHF.

The rearrangement links TRBV28 to TRBJ1-2, with 7 positions matching TRBD1. Germline CDR1 reads MDHEN; CDR2 reads SYDVKM. Trimming removed 7 bases from V and 8 bases from J; junction bases left unmatched: 13. The CDR3 has 14 residues. The CDR3 region is CASKGPGTVNGYTF. DNA for the CDR3: TGTGCCAGCAAGGGACCCGGGACAGTGAACGGCTACACCTTC.

This clone has a single count. J is TRBJ2-4 and V is TRBV6-5; D not certain. The CDR3 contains 13 residues. V was trimmed by 10 bases and J by 0 bases, leaving 10 bases between them. Germline assignment: CDR1 MNHEY and CDR2 SVGAGI. In DNA, the CDR3 is TGTGCCATATCTGGGTTAGCCAAAAACATTCAGTACTTC. Its translation is CAISGLAKNIQYF.

V is TRBV11-3 and J is TRBJ2-4; D possibly corresponds to TRBD2 (6 bases). The CDR3 totals 14 residues. Trimming removed 0 bases at V and 5 bases at J, with 8 bases between. Germline values: CDR1 SGHNT, CDR2 YENEEA. The CDR3 bases are TGTGCCAGCAGCTTAGATCGGAGGGAAAACATTCAGTACTTC. Protein sequence: CASSLDRRENIQYF. The whole variable domain, filled in from reference TRBV11-3 and TRBJ2-4, reads EAGVVQSPRYKIIEKKQPVAFWCNPISGHNTLYWYLQNLGQGPELLIRYENEEAVDDSQLPKDRFSAERLKGVDSTLKIQPAELGDSAVYLCASSLDRRENIQYFGAGTRLSVL.

The chain has TRBV10-2 and TRBJ2-2; D remains ambiguous. The CDR3 is 13 amino acids. Germline V gene data show CDR1 as WSHSY and CDR2 as SAAADI. V lost 8 bases and J lost 5, with 12 bases in between. CDR3 bases: TGCGCCAGCTTGGCAGTCGCTACCGGGGAGCTGTTTTTT. It translates to CASLAVATGELFF.